The 14 T cell receptor beta chains in this list originate from one sample, sequenced in a study of blood T cell repertoires in COVID-19. Sequenced by immunoSEQ multiplex PCR; TCRdb stores in-frame clones only, minus some. The sample consists of 320,000 or so clones, roughly 87% of them appearing once. Sequenced sample: PBMCs or T cells enriched from blood (not recorded which). These receptors all come from a woman in her 30s who had recovered from COVID-19.

This clone was counted a few times. J is TRBJ1-5 and V is TRBV5-1; a weak D match, TRBD1 (5 bases). This CDR3 region has 15 residues. The germline gives CDR1 SGHRS, CDR2 YFSETQ. V lost 4 bases and J lost 2, with 13 bases in between. CDR3 DNA sequence: TGCGCCAGCAGCCGTGACAGTTTGGGCAATCAGCCCCAGCATTTT. As protein: CASSRDSLGNQPQHF.

This sequence joins TRBV11-3 and TRBJ2-5; TRBD1 matches 8 bases. The germline V gene has CDR1 SGHNT and CDR2 YENEEA. CDR3 length equals 13 residues. The junction had 3 bases not matched to a gene; V was cut back by 5 bases and J by 4 bases. The CDR3 nucleotides read TGTGCCAGCAGCCAGGGGGCTGGAGAGACCCAGTACTTC. Protein: CASSQGAGETQYF.

This chain connects TRBV29-1 to TRBJ1-1; D is possibly TRBD1 (6 bases). The CDR3 consists of 12 residues. Germline values: CDR1 SQVTM, CDR2 ANQGSEA. V lost 3 bases and J lost 2, with 7 bases in between. In nucleotides, the CDR3 is TGCAGCGTTGAGGGGGCTAACACTGAAGCTTTCTTT. Translating gives CSVEGANTEAFF.

The rearrangement joins TRBV6-6 to TRBJ1-2; D remains ambiguous. V was cut by 0 bases and J by 7 bases, with 18 bases left in between. The CDR3 contains 16 residues. Per the germline V gene, CDR1 is MNHNY and CDR2 is SVGAGI (reference sequence). CDR3: CASSYSRQANHFGYTF. The CDR3 DNA follows: TGTGCCAGCAGTTACTCCCGGCAGGCAAACCACTTTGGCTACACCTTC.

The rearrangement uses TRBV19 and TRBJ2-1; perhaps TRBD2 as D (5 bases). Deletions cut 8 bases from V and 3 bases from J, with 11 bases between. The CDR3 is made up of 13 amino acids. Looked up from germline, CDR1 is LNHDA and CDR2 is SQIVND (reference sequence). The CDR3 region is CASQDFNYNEQFF. In DNA, the CDR3 is TGTGCCAGTCAGGACTTTAACTACAATGAGCAGTTCTTC.

The CDR3 is CASSRSTGQGSADTQYF. CDR3 DNA: TGTGCCAGCAGCCGATCCACTGGACAGGGATCTGCGGATACGCAGTATTTT. The chain combines TRBV9 with TRBJ2-3; 8 nucleotides line up with TRBD1. The germline V gene encodes CDR1 SGDLS and CDR2 YYNGEE. The CDR3 is made up of 17 amino acids. Germline trimming cut 4 bases from V and 6 bases from J; bases unmatched to any gene: 16.

V is TRBV7-9 and J is TRBJ1-1; 8 bases are a match to TRBD1. The CDR3 length is 15 residues. The J segment lost 10 bases and the V segment lost 2 bases, leaving 12 bases of the junction unmatched. Per the germline V gene, CDR1 is SEHNR and CDR2 is FQNEAQ (reference sequence). CDR3 coding DNA: TGTGCCAGCAGCTTAAGGGCACAGGGGGTAGGTGTAGCTTTCTTT. It yields the protein CASSLRAQGVGVAFF.

The V and J genes are TRBV19 and TRBJ2-3, with 7 bases fitting TRBD1. This CDR3 spans 15 amino acids. From germline, CDR1 is LNHDA and CDR2 SQIVND (reference sequence). Trimming at V came to 5 bases and at J to 0 bases, leaving 5 bases not matched to a gene. The CDR3 protein is CASSARTGSTDTQYF. The CDR3 nucleotides read TGTGCCAGTAGTGCCCGGACAGGTAGCACAGATACGCAGTATTTT.

This clone has a single count. V usage is TRBV7-2 and J usage is TRBJ2-1; tentatively, D is TRBD1 (6 bases). V shed 5 bases and J shed 2 bases, with 13 bases lying between them. CDR1 and CDR2 (germline): SGHTA, FQGNSA. The CDR3 loop spans 15 amino acids. The CDR3 region has the DNA TGTGCCAGCAGCCTCGGCAGGGGCGCCTACAATGAGCAGTTCTTC. This sequence encodes CASSLGRGAYNEQFF.

The chain links TRBV30 to TRBJ1-5; 7 bases are a match to TRBD1. The CDR3 sequence is 14 residues long. The J segment lost 6 bases and the V segment lost 4 bases, leaving 9 bases of the junction unmatched. CDR1 is GTSNPN and CDR2 is SVGIG in the germline V gene (reference sequence). The DNA for the CDR3 is TGTGCCTGGACTCCCGGGACAGCGCCTCAGCCCCAGCATTTT. Translating gives CAWTPGTAPQPQHF.

The rearrangement links TRBV15 to TRBJ1-5; 7 bases match TRBD1. This CDR3 region has 14 residues. CDR1 is LNHNV and CDR2 is YYDKDF in the germline V gene (reference sequence). Trimming removed 2 bases from V and 5 bases from J; junction bases left unmatched: 3. The CDR3 here is CATSRPTGDQPQHF. The CDR3 region has the DNA TGTGCCACCAGCAGACCCACAGGGGATCAGCCCCAGCATTTT.

The rearrangement joins TRBV4-3 to TRBJ2-1; 8 bases map to TRBD1. The V and J ends lost 1 base and 10 bases, in that order; junction bases with no gene match: 9. The germline V gene encodes CDR1 LGHNA and CDR2 YSLEER. CDR3 size: 15 residues. Here the CDR3 DNA reads TGCGCCAGCAGCCAAGCCGGGACAGGCGCCACCGAGCAGTTCTTC. It is translated as CASSQAGTGATEQFF.

The chain is built from TRBV4-3 and TRBJ1-6; D ambiguous. The germline gives CDR1 LGHNA, CDR2 YSLEER. V was shortened by 0 bases and J by 7 bases, with 10 bases between the two germline ends. This CDR3 comprises 15 residues. The CDR3 sequence is CASSQESAGNSPLHF. The CDR3 DNA follows: TGCGCCAGCAGCCAAGAATCGGCGGGGAATTCACCCCTCCACTTT.

The genes are TRBV14 and TRBJ2-7; the match to TRBD2 covers 7 bases. V trimming: 6 bases; J trimming: 4 bases; junction bases outside the gene matches: 6. The CDR3 is 13 residues long. CDR1 and CDR2 (germline): SGHDN, FVKESK. The CDR3 here is CASRGGLVYEQYF. CDR3 nucleotides: TGTGCCAGCAGGGGGGGGTTGGTTTACGAGCAGTACTTC.